These 32 T cell receptor beta chains share one sample of origin, sequenced in a study of T cells in Graves' hyperthyroidism and ophthalmopathy. What was amplified from RNA transcripts were TCR beta CDR3 regions. The study used the HTBI primer set for a first-round RT-PCR of the TCR CDR3. TCRdb redid the calling of the multiplex PCR reads with MiXCR, one entry per CDR3 protein. The sample carries some 600,000 distinct CDR3 sequences, more than 11% recorded once. The specimen sequenced was blood. These receptors were collected from a woman under 40 with Graves' hyperthyroidism that later progressed to Graves' ophthalmopathy.

This clonotype was observed at least ten times. The chain uses TRBV20-1 and TRBJ2-1, with D perhaps matching TRBD2 (6 bases). The V end was cut by 3 bases, the J end by 3 bases, with 21 bases between. Per the germline V gene, CDR1 is DFQATT and CDR2 is SNEGSKA (reference sequence). The CDR3 sequence is 17 residues long. The CDR3 spells CSARDYISGSFYNEQFF. CDR3 nucleotides: TGCAGTGCTAGGGACTATATCAGCGGTTCCTTCTACAATGAGCAGTTCTTC.

The sample holds many counts of this clonotype. The rearrangement joins TRBV6-1 to TRBJ2-1; 9 nucleotides agree with TRBD2. Losses at the gene ends were 7 bases for V and 0 bases for J; bases not matched to a gene: 7. The CDR3 length is 16 residues. Germline CDR1 is MNHNS and CDR2 is SASEGT. The CDR3 loop reads CASKPSGASSYNEQFF. CDR3 in DNA: TGTGCCAGCAAGCCTAGCGGGGCGAGCTCCTACAATGAGCAGTTCTTC.

This clonotype was recorded at least ten times. The rearrangement links TRBV18 to TRBJ1-1; D not certain. The CDR3 is 15 amino acids. Trimming shortened V by 1 base and J by 0 bases, and 9 bases separated the two germline ends. The germline CDR1 and CDR2 sequences are KGHSH and LQKENI. CDR3 bases: TGTGCCAGCTCACCACAAGGGCAAATGAACACTGAAGCTTTCTTT. Protein: CASSPQGQMNTEAFF.

This clonotype showed up many times. The chain recombines TRBV12-3 or TRBV12-4 with TRBJ2-7, with a weak D call TRBD1 (6 bases). V lost 2 bases, J lost 4 bases, and 18 bases lay in between. The CDR3 loop spans 16 amino acids. The DNA for the CDR3 is TGTGCCAGCAGTTTAATATCAGGGGACGAACCATACGAGCAGTACTTC. Its protein is CASSLISGDEPYEQYF.

This clonotype was seen at least ten times. In DNA, the CDR3 is TGTGCCAGCAGTGCGACGGGGCACGCTTTCTTT. Protein: CASSATGHAFF. The chain carries TRBV28 and TRBJ1-1; TRBD1 is a possible D gene (5 bases). The V gene lost 5 bases and the J gene lost 11 bases, with 12 bases spanning the gap. The CDR3 totals 11 residues. Germline lookup yields CDR1 MDHEN and CDR2 SYDVKM.

This clonotype was counted ten times or more. V gene TRBV12-3 or TRBV12-4 combines with J gene TRBJ2-2; no firm D call. V was clipped by 2 bases and J by 2 bases, with 6 bases between them. The CDR3 contains 14 residues. CDR3 in amino acids: CASSLYLNTGELFF. CDR3 coding DNA: TGTGCCAGCAGTTTATACCTAAACACCGGGGAGCTGTTTTTT.

This clonotype was counted between two and nine times. Since a much larger clone is just one base distant, this may be a read error. J is TRBJ1-4 and V is TRBV6-1, with D possibly matching TRBD1 (6 bases). Trimming cost V 6 bases and J 0 bases, with 8 bases left between them. The CDR3 contains 14 residues. The germline V gene encodes CDR1 MNHNS and CDR2 SASEGT. CDR3 protein: CASRWTATNEKLFF. CDR3 sequence (DNA): TGTGCCAGCAGGTGGACAGCAACTAATGAAAAACTGTTTTTT.

This clonotype was detected ten times or more. The genes are TRBV28 and TRBJ1-2; 9 bases agree with TRBD1. There are 16 residues in the CDR3. J gave up 3 bases and V 8 bases, and 13 bases lay outside the gene matches. CDR1 is MDHEN and CDR2 is SYDVKM in the germline V gene. Here the CDR3 DNA reads TGTGCCAGCTTGACCCCCGGGACAGGGTTTGACTATGGCTACACCTTC. Protein product: CASLTPGTGFDYGYTF.

This clonotype was counted at least ten times. V usage is TRBV27 and J usage is TRBJ2-1; no definite D call. V was pared by 6 bases and J by 7 bases, with 7 bases between. CDR3 length: 11 amino acids. The V gene's germline CDR1 is MNHEY and CDR2 SMNVEV (reference sequence). The CDR3 DNA is TGTGCCAGCAGCCACGGGAATGAGCAGTTCTTC. This translates into CASSHGNEQFF.

This clonotype was seen ten or more times. The gene calls are TRBV5-1 and TRBJ2-1; 13 nucleotides agree with TRBD2. Per germline, CDR1 SGHRS and CDR2 YFSETQ. This CDR3 has 15 amino acids. V gave up 4 bases and J gave up 7 bases; unmatched junction bases: 5. CDR3 protein: CASSTPGLAGNEQFF. DNA of the CDR3: TGCGCCAGCAGCACTCCGGGACTAGCGGGAAATGAGCAGTTCTTC.

This chain uses TRBV6-2 or TRBV6-3 with TRBJ2-2, with a tentative D call TRBD1 (6 bases). V lost 7 bases, J lost 7 bases, and 16 bases lay in between. The length of the CDR3 is 14 residues. CDR1 is MNHEY, CDR2 SVGEGT, per germline. For the CDR3, the DNA is TGTGCCAGCACGGTGGCAGGGGTCGTCGGGGAGCTGTTTTTT. Its protein is CASTVAGVVGELFF.

The CDR3 protein is CASILGTQYF. CDR3 DNA: TGTGCCAGCATCCTAGGGACCCAGTACTTC. The chain joins TRBV2 to TRBJ2-5; D not certain. This CDR3 is built from 10 residues. Looked up from germline, CDR1 is SNHLY and CDR2 is FYNNEI. Trimming took off 7 bases at V and 7 bases at J, with 7 bases between the two ends. Full variable domain (outside the CDR3, taken from reference TRBV2 and TRBJ2-5): EPEVTQTPSHQVTQMGQEVILRCVPISNHLYFYWYRQILGQKVEFLVSFYNNEISEKSEIFDDQFSVERPDGSNFTLKIRSTKLEDSAMYFCASILGTQYFGPGTRLLVL.

V is TRBV3-1 and J is TRBJ2-7, with D unclear. CDR1 is LGHDT, CDR2 YNNKEL, per germline (reference sequence). The CDR3 sequence is 13 residues long. The ends were cut back, 4 bases at V and 7 bases at J, with 14 bases in the middle. Here the CDR3 DNA reads TGTGCCAGCAGCCCCCCGACGACCAGGGAGCAGTACTTC. It specifies CASSPPTTREQYF.

This clonotype was seen ten or more times. The J gene is TRBJ1-2, the V gene TRBV27; TRBD1 matches 7 bases. The V and J ends lost 4 bases and 4 bases, in that order; junction bases with no gene match: 9. Germline CDR1 MNHEY, CDR2 SMNVEV (reference sequence). The CDR3 consists of 15 residues. The CDR3 loop reads CASSSFGTDFYGYTF. DNA of the CDR3: TGTGCCAGCAGTTCATTCGGGACAGACTTCTATGGCTACACCTTC.

This clonotype occurred many times. The chain links TRBV11-2 to TRBJ1-4, with D tentatively TRBD1 (6 bases). The CDR3 has 15 amino acids. Germline V lookup: CDR1 SGHAT, CDR2 FQNNGV. Between the trimmed V and J ends, which lost 4 bases and 10 bases, there was a span of 19 bases. The CDR3: CASSSTDSGGGKLFF. DNA for the CDR3: TGTGCCAGCAGCTCCACGGACTCGGGAGGGGGAAAACTGTTTTTT.

This clonotype has a count of ten or more. The V gene is TRBV27, the J gene TRBJ2-3, with 7 bases matching TRBD2. Trimming removed 6 bases from V and 0 bases from J; junction bases left unmatched: 6. CDR3 length: 15 amino acids. Germline CDR1 MNHEY, CDR2 SMNVEV (reference sequence). Here the CDR3 reads CASSSLATSTDTQYF. DNA of the CDR3: TGTGCCAGCAGCTCACTAGCGACTAGCACAGATACGCAGTATTTT.

This clonotype occurred many times. The CDR3 region has the DNA TGTGCCAGCAGCCCACTAGCGATTAGCTCCTACGAGCAGTACTTC. Amino acids: CASSPLAISSYEQYF. The rearrangement uses TRBV6-1 and TRBJ2-7, with 7 bases identical to TRBD2. There are 15 residues in the CDR3. Germline values: CDR1 MNHNS, CDR2 SASEGT. Trimming removed 6 bases from V and 0 bases from J; junction bases left unmatched: 8.

The sample holds many counts of this clonotype. V usage is TRBV2 and J usage is TRBJ2-1, with D possibly matching TRBD2 (5 bases). The V end was cut by 3 bases, the J end by 2 bases, with 17 bases between. Germline V gene data show CDR1 as SNHLY and CDR2 as FYNNEI. This CDR3 has 17 amino acids. The CDR3 here is CASSDDPRGPAYNEQFF. The CDR3 DNA is TGTGCCAGCAGTGACGACCCCAGAGGGCCAGCCTACAATGAGCAGTTCTTC. Using reference TRBV2 and TRBJ2-1 for the parts outside the CDR3, the full variable domain is EPEVTQTPSHQVTQMGQEVILRCVPISNHLYFYWYRQILGQKVEFLVSFYNNEISEKSEIFDDQFSVERPDGSNFTLKIRSTKLEDSAMYFCASSDDPRGPAYNEQFFGPGTRLTVL.

This clonotype was seen many times. The CDR3 protein is CASSPPGDTEAFF. The DNA of the CDR3 is TGTGCCAGCAGTCCCCCAGGGGACACTGAAGCTTTCTTT. The genes are TRBV28 and TRBJ1-1, with D possibly matching TRBD1 (6 bases). CDR1 MDHEN and CDR2 SYDVKM come from the germline V gene. The CDR3 runs 13 residues. Trimming stripped 5 bases from V and 3 bases from J, with 10 bases between.

This clonotype was seen more than once but under ten times. This chain links TRBV18 with TRBJ2-3; D is possibly TRBD2 (5 bases). The CDR3 consists of 16 residues. V lost 4 bases and J lost 3, with 17 bases in between. Germline loops: CDR1 KGHSH, CDR2 LQKENI. This CDR3 is CASSQNEGVRTDTQYF. CDR3 sequence (DNA): TGTGCCAGCTCACAAAATGAGGGAGTGCGAACAGATACGCAGTATTTT. The full variable domain, in which reference TRBV18 and TRBJ2-3 provide the parts outside the CDR3, is NAGVMQNPRHLVRRRGQEARLRCSPMKGHSHVYWYRQLPEEGLKFMVYLQKENIIDESGMPKERFSAEFPKEGPSILRIQQVVRGDSAAYFCASSQNEGVRTDTQYFGPGTRLTVL.

This clonotype has a handful of counts. The V and J genes are TRBV9 and TRBJ2-7; no clear D. The germline CDR1 and CDR2 sequences are SGDLS and YYNGEE. The CDR3 consists of 12 residues. V lost 2 bases and J 6 bases, leaving 9 bases between the germline ends. As DNA, the CDR3 is TGTGCCAGCAGCGTTGGAACGGGCGAGCAGTACTTC. As protein: CASSVGTGEQYF.

There are many counts of this clonotype. V is TRBV24-1 and J is TRBJ2-1; a possible D gene is TRBD1 (6 bases). Looked up from germline, CDR1 is KGHDR and CDR2 is SFDVKD. Trimming removed 4 bases at V and 1 base at J, with 10 bases between. CDR3 length: 15 residues. The CDR3 loop is CATSDTGSSYNEQFF. The CDR3 DNA follows: TGTGCCACCAGTGACACAGGGTCTTCCTACAATGAGCAGTTCTTC.

This clonotype was counted ten times or more. The rearrangement links TRBV20-1 to TRBJ1-4; D uncertain. The CDR3 covers 15 residues. Germline V CDR1 and CDR2: DFQATT, SNEGSKA (reference sequence). The V gene lost 6 bases and the J gene lost 3 bases, with 17 bases spanning the gap. In nucleotides, the CDR3 is TGCAGTGCCACCGGGATCCCTCTAGCTAATGAAAAACTGTTTTTT. The encoded protein is CSATGIPLANEKLFF.

This clonotype has only a few counts. The rearrangement joins TRBV5-4 to TRBJ1-6; TRBD1 aligns across 7 bases. From germline, CDR1 is SGHNT and CDR2 YYREEE (reference sequence). This CDR3 region has 18 residues. Trimming took 5 bases from V and 0 from J; bases not matched to a gene: 11. The CDR3 coding sequence is TGTGCCAGCAGTTCCGGGACAGAAGAGAGCTCCTATAATTCACCCCTCCACTTT. Protein sequence: CASSSGTEESSYNSPLHF. Full variable domain (rest looked up from reference TRBV5-4 and TRBJ1-6): ETGVTQSPTHLIKTRGQQVTLRCSSQSGHNTVSWYQQALGQGPQFIFQYYREEENGRGNFPPRFSGLQFPNYSSELNVNALELDDSALYLCASSSGTEESSYNSPLHFGNGTRLTVT.

This clonotype was seen repeatedly, ten times or more. CDR3: CASSFGQGNTGELFF. The CDR3 DNA is TGTGCCAGCAGTTTCGGACAGGGGAACACCGGGGAGCTGTTTTTT. The V call is TRBV12-3 or TRBV12-4, the J call TRBJ2-2; TRBD1 aligns across 8 bases. The CDR3 consists of 15 residues. With 3 bases clipped from V and 1 base from J, the junction kept 1 base outside the gene matches.

The genes are TRBV4-3 and TRBJ1-3, with 7 bases fitting TRBD1. The CDR3 totals 19 residues. The ends lost 1 base at V and 4 bases at J; junction bases unmatched: 16. The germline V gene has CDR1 LGHNA and CDR2 YSLEER. The DNA of the CDR3 is TGCGCCAGCAGCCAAGCCCCCGCCACACAGGGGAAACGGGGAAACACCATATATTTT. Its protein is CASSQAPATQGKRGNTIYF.

Here the CDR3 reads CSARVPGETTNVLTF. The CDR3 nucleotides read TGCAGTGCTAGAGTTCCGGGTGAAACGACAAACGTCCTGACTTTC. The chain joins TRBV20-1 to TRBJ2-6; D is unresolved. CDR3 size: 15 residues. Trimming took off 1 base at V and 10 bases at J, with 17 bases between the two ends. The V gene's germline CDR1 is DFQATT and CDR2 SNEGSKA (reference sequence).

The chain employs TRBV6-9 and TRBJ1-1; the match to TRBD1 covers 7 bases. Trimming cost V 4 bases and J 4 bases; bases outside gene matches: 9. Germline V CDR1 and CDR2: MNHGY, SVAAGI. This CDR3 region has 15 residues. The CDR3 reads CASSSAEGARTEAFF. CDR3 sequence (DNA): TGTGCCAGCAGTTCCGCGGAGGGGGCTCGCACTGAAGCTTTCTTT.

This clonotype was observed many times. The rearrangement joins TRBV5-1 to TRBJ2-7; D possibly corresponds to TRBD2 (5 bases). The CDR3 spans 15 residues. Trimming removed 3 bases from V and 4 bases from J, with 17 bases in between. The V gene's germline CDR1 is SGHRS and CDR2 YFSETQ. The CDR3 DNA is TGCGCCAGCAGCTCCCGGGGTGGGAGTGGGTACGAGCAGTACTTC. Translation gives CASSSRGGSGYEQYF. The whole variable domain, remainder taken from reference TRBV5-1 and TRBJ2-7, is KAGVTQTPRYLIKTRGQQVTLSCSPISGHRSVSWYQQTPGQGLQFLFEYFSETQRNKGNFPGRFSGRQFSNSRSEMNVSTLELGDSALYLCASSSRGGSGYEQYFGPGTRLTVT.

The V call is TRBV11-3, the J call TRBJ2-5, with D perhaps being TRBD1 or TRBD2 (5 bases each). V lost 4 bases and J lost 12, with 12 bases in between. CDR3 length: 11 amino acids. Per germline, CDR1 SGHNT and CDR2 YENEEA. The DNA for the CDR3 is TGTGCCAGCAGCTCCTGGGGACCTGAGTACTTC. This gives the protein CASSSWGPEYF.

This clonotype showed up many times. The rearrangement joins TRBV15 to TRBJ1-2; D may be TRBD1 (6 bases). V shed 3 bases and J shed 5 bases, with 13 bases lying between them. Per germline, CDR1 LNHNV and CDR2 YYDKDF (reference sequence). This CDR3 has 14 amino acids. The CDR3 DNA follows: TGTGCCACCAGCAGTCGGGGGGCTAGGTATGGCTACACCTTC. Protein sequence: CATSSRGARYGYTF.

This clonotype has ten or more counts. The V call is TRBV4-3, the J call TRBJ2-1; the D is unclear. The length of the CDR3 is 15 residues. Trimming cost V 4 bases and J 8 bases, with 18 bases left between them. Germline V gene sequence: CDR1 LGHNA, CDR2 YSLEER. The CDR3 DNA reads TGCGCCAGCAGCCCCCAAGGCTCTACATACGATGAGCAGTTCTTC. Translated: CASSPQGSTYDEQFF.